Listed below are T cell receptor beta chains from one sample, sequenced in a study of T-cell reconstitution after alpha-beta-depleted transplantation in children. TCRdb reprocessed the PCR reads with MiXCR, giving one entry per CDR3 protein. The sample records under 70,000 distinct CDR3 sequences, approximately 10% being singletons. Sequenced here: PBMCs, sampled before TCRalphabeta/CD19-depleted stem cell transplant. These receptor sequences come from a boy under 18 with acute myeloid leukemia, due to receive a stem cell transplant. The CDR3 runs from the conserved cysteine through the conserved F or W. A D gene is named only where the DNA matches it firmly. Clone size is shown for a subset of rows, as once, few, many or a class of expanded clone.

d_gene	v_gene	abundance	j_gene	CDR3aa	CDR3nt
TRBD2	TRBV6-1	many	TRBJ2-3	CASSRSGREATQYF	TGTGCCAGCAGCCGTAGCGGGAGGGAGGCTACGCAGTATTTT
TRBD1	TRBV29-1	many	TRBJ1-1	CSGTPGQGAPGTEAFF	TGCAGCGGTACACCGGGACAGGGGGCGCCGGGAACTGAAGCTTTCTTT
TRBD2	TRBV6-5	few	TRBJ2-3	CASSYSASGGAWDTQYF	TGTGCCAGCAGTTACTCCGCTAGCGGGGGGGCTTGGGATACGCAGTATTTT
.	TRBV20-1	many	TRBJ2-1	CSARAVTGSSYNEQFF	TGCAGTGCTAGAGCAGTAACAGGGAGCTCCTACAATGAGCAGTTCTTC
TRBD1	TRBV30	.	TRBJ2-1	CAWIPGDWTGEASYNEQFF	TGTGCCTGGATCCCCGGGGACTGGACAGGGGAGGCCTCCTACAATGAGCAGTTCTTC
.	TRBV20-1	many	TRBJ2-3	CSASPPTISDTQYF	TGCAGTGCTAGCCCGCCGACTATCTCAGATACGCAGTATTTT
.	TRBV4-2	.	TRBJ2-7	CASSRMGEAAEQYF	TGTGCCAGCAGCCGGATGGGGGAGGCGGCCGAGCAGTACTTC
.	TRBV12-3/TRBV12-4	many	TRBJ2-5	CASRPLGKETQYF	TGTGCCAGCAGACCCCTCGGGAAAGAGACCCAGTACTTC
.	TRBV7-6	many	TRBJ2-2	CASSPAEAGELFF	TGTGCCAGCAGCCCCGCTGAGGCCGGGGAGCTGTTTTTT
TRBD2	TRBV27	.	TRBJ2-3	CGASYRLAGGSPTDTQYF	TGTGGCGCCAGTTATCGACTAGCGGGGGGGTCACCGACGGATACGCAGTATTTT
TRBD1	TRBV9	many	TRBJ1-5	CASSGGTGVRNQPQHF	TGTGCCAGCAGCGGAGGGACAGGGGTGCGCAATCAGCCCCAGCATTTT
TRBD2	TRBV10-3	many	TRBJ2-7	CAVMGGTLYEQYF	TGTGCCGTTATGGGGGGGACCTTATACGAGCAGTACTTC
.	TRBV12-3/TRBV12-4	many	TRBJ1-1	CASSLVGQRAFF	TGTGCCAGCAGTTTAGTCGGACAGCGGGCTTTCTTT
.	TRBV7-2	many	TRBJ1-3	CASSLGVRNTIYF	TGTGCCAGCAGCTTAGGGGTTCGAAACACCATATATTTT
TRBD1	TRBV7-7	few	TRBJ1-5	CASSRDRVTQPQHF	TGTGCCAGCAGCCGCGACAGGGTAACGCAGCCCCAGCATTTT
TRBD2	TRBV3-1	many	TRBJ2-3	CASSRPAGDNTDTQYF	TGTGCCAGCAGCCGCCCAGCGGGGGATAACACAGATACGCAGTATTTT
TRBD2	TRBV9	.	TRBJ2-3	CASSVATGGGLVSIDTQYF	TGTGCCAGCAGCGTAGCTACGGGGGGGGGACTAGTGAGCATAGATACGCAGTATTTT
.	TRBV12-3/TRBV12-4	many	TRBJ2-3	CASSSRPATGTDTQYF	TGTGCCAGCAGCTCCCGTCCGGCGACTGGCACAGATACGCAGTATTTT
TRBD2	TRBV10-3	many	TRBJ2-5	CATAGVGETQYF	TGTGCCACTGCGGGGGTGGGCGAGACCCAGTACTTC
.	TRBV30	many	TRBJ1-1	CAWSVWGTNTEAFF	TGTGCCTGGAGTGTATGGGGGACGAACACTGAAGCTTTCTTT
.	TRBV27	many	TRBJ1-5	CASKMTVDSNQPQHF	TGTGCCAGCAAAATGACGGTGGATAGCAATCAGCCCCAGCATTTT
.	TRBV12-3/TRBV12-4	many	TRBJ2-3	CASSLRLASTDTQYF	TGTGCCAGCAGTTTACGGCTAGCCAGCACAGATACGCAGTATTTT
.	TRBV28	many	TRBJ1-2	CASTEATGAYGYTF	TGTGCCAGCACGGAAGCAACAGGCGCCTATGGCTACACCTTC
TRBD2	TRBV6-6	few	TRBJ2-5	CASSRKVTSAQETQYF	TGTGCCAGCAGCCGAAAGGTTACTAGCGCGCAAGAGACCCAGTACTTC
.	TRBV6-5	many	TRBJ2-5	CASRPEMWGQETQYF	TGTGCCAGCAGGCCGGAGATGTGGGGCCAAGAGACCCAGTACTTC
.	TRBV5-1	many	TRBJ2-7	CASSKEGAREYF	TGCGCCAGCAGCAAGGAGGGCGCCAGGGAGTACTTC
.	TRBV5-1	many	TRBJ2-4	CASIFMDSAKNIQYF	TGCGCCAGCATCTTCATGGACAGCGCCAAAAACATTCAGTACTTC
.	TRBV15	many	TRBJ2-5	CATSSEGLETQYF	TGTGCCACCAGCAGTGAGGGGCTGGAGACCCAGTACTTC